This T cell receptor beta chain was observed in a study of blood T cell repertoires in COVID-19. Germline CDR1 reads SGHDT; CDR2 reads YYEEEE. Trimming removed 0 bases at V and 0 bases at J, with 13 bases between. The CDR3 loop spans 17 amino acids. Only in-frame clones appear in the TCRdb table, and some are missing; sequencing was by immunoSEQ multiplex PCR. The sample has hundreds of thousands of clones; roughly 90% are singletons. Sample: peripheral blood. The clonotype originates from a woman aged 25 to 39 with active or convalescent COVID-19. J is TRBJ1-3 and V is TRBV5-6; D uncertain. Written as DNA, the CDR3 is TGTGCCAGCAGCTTGGCCCTGGTACAGCTCTCTGGAAACACCATATATTTT. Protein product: CASSLALVQLSGNTIYF.